A selection of T cell receptor beta chains follows, all from one sample in a study of blood T cells in healthy people across ages. TCRdb passed the 5' RACE reads through MiXCR, listing each CDR3 protein once. This sample carries 540,000 or so distinct CDR3 sequences, around half of them seen once, and the ten largest clones take 20% to 25%. Sequences were obtained from blood. The source is a man older than 75 in good health. Each CDR3 is given with its conserved first and last residue. The D gene is left open where the match is weak. A row's size may be missing; if present it is once, few, many or a size class.

D: TRBD1
V: TRBV6-6
size: many
J: TRBJ1-6
DNA: TGTGCCAGCAGTTACGGGACAGGGAGCGATTCACCCCTCCACTTT
CDR3: CASSYGTGSDSPLHF

D: TRBD2
V: TRBV3-1
size: few
J: TRBJ2-1
DNA: TGTGCCAGCAGCCAATTCGCTAGCGGGGGAGAGCAGTTCTTC
CDR3: CASSQFASGGEQFF

D: TRBD2
V: TRBV29-1
size: .
J: TRBJ2-3
DNA: TGCAGCGTTGATCGCGGGAGTCCCGGCACAGATACGCAGTATTTT
CDR3: CSVDRGSPGTDTQYF

D: TRBD2
V: TRBV7-2
size: .
J: TRBJ2-7
DNA: TGTGCCAGCAGCTTTAGCGGGGGGGTCGGCGAGCAGTACTTC
CDR3: CASSFSGGVGEQYF

D: .
V: TRBV9
size: .
J: TRBJ2-2
DNA: TGTGCCAGCAGCTTACAGGGAGGACTAGGCATCGGGGAGCTGTTTTTT
CDR3: CASSLQGGLGIGELFF

D: .
V: TRBV10-3
size: .
J: TRBJ2-7
DNA: TGTGCCATCGGCAGGGATTACGAGCAGTACTTC
CDR3: CAIGRDYEQYF

D: TRBD2
V: TRBV10-3
size: few
J: TRBJ2-5
DNA: TGTGCCACCACCGCGGGGCAGGGCGGGACTAGAGGGTTCTCAGAGACCCAGTACTTC
CDR3: CATTAGQGGTRGFSETQYF

D: TRBD1
V: TRBV27
size: few
J: TRBJ1-2
DNA: TGTGCCAGCAGTTCACGGACAGGCTATGACTATGGCTACACCTTC
CDR3: CASSSRTGYDYGYTF

D: TRBD1
V: TRBV20-1
size: .
J: TRBJ2-7
DNA: TGCAGTGCTAGTGGGGCAGGGGGATCCTACGAGCAGTACTTC
CDR3: CSASGAGGSYEQYF

D: .
V: TRBV4-3
size: few
J: TRBJ2-7
DNA: TGCGCCAGCAGCCAAGATCTCCCTGCTAAGCAGTACTTC
CDR3: CASSQDLPAKQYF

D: .
V: TRBV7-2
size: .
J: TRBJ2-3
DNA: TGTGCCAGCAGCTCCACTGGGAGTCCTTGGATGGGGACAGATACGCAGTATTTT
CDR3: CASSSTGSPWMGTDTQYF

D: .
V: TRBV6-6
size: few
J: TRBJ1-1
DNA: TGTGCCAGCACCCAATACGGCGACCCGGGCACTGAAGCTTTCTTT
CDR3: CASTQYGDPGTEAFF

D: .
V: TRBV27
size: .
J: TRBJ2-7
DNA: TGTGCCAGCAATAGAGCCGGGACAAGGACCTACGAGCAGTACTTC
CDR3: CASNRAGTRTYEQYF

D: .
V: TRBV6-2/TRBV6-3
size: .
J: TRBJ2-2
DNA: TGTGCCAGCAGCCCAGGCCCCGACAGGGTCGATCGGGGGGCCGGGGAGCTGTTTTTT
CDR3: CASSPGPDRVDRGAGELFF

D: .
V: TRBV7-9
size: .
J: TRBJ2-3
DNA: TGTGCCAGCAGCCTCTCCGGGGGGCGGGCAGATACGCAGTATTTT
CDR3: CASSLSGGRADTQYF

D: TRBD2
V: TRBV6-5
size: .
J: TRBJ2-7
DNA: TGTGCCAGCAGTTTATCCCCCGGGACTAGCGGGAGCTCCTACGAGCAGTACTTC
CDR3: CASSLSPGTSGSSYEQYF

D: TRBD2
V: TRBV20-1
size: few
J: TRBJ2-1
DNA: TGCAGTGCTAAGACTAGCGGTCTTGGCGGTGAGCAGTTCTTC
CDR3: CSAKTSGLGGEQFF

D: .
V: TRBV6-6
size: few
J: TRBJ1-2
DNA: TGTGCCAGCATCCCCGGACACTCTAGAAATGACTATGGCTACACCTTC
CDR3: CASIPGHSRNDYGYTF

D: TRBD1
V: TRBV27
size: few
J: TRBJ2-1
DNA: TGTGCCAGCAGTTTAGGGGGACAGCGGATGAGATACAATGAGCAGTTCTTC
CDR3: CASSLGGQRMRYNEQFF

D: .
V: TRBV5-1
size: .
J: TRBJ2-1
DNA: TGCGCCAGCAGCTCCGGTAGCGACTACAATGAGCAGTTCTTC
CDR3: CASSSGSDYNEQFF

D: TRBD1
V: TRBV28
size: .
J: TRBJ2-7
DNA: TGTGCCAGCAGTTTATACACCCCCAGGGGGCGTAGGGGCGAGCAGTACTTC
CDR3: CASSLYTPRGRRGEQYF

D: .
V: TRBV7-2
size: .
J: TRBJ1-2
DNA: TGTGCCAGCAGCTCCCCGGGGGCAGGAGGGGCCTATGGTTACACCTTC
CDR3: CASSSPGAGGAYGYTF

D: TRBD2
V: TRBV20-1
size: many
J: TRBJ2-5
DNA: TGCAGTGCTAGAGATCCGGCTAGCGGGGTACAAGAGACCCAGTACTTC
CDR3: CSARDPASGVQETQYF

D: .
V: TRBV20-1
size: .
J: TRBJ2-2
DNA: TGCAGTGCTAAAAGGACTGAAGATCACGGGGAGCTGTTTTTT
CDR3: CSAKRTEDHGELFF

D: TRBD2
V: TRBV12-3/TRBV12-4
size: few
J: TRBJ2-3
DNA: TGTGCCAGCAGTTTATTTAGCGGGGACACAGATACGCAGTATTTT
CDR3: CASSLFSGDTDTQYF

D: TRBD2
V: TRBV3-1
size: .
J: TRBJ2-7
DNA: TGTGCCAGCAGCCAAGGCGGGAGGGCCGTGAACGAGCAGTACTTC
CDR3: CASSQGGRAVNEQYF

D: .
V: TRBV5-4
size: few
J: TRBJ1-2
DNA: TGTGCCAGCAGCCTGCCCTTACAGGGTAACTATGGCTACACCTTC
CDR3: CASSLPLQGNYGYTF

D: TRBD1
V: TRBV15
size: few
J: TRBJ1-4
DNA: TGTGCCACCAGCAGGAGACCGGGACAGGGTAATGAAAAACTGTTTTTT
CDR3: CATSRRPGQGNEKLFF

D: TRBD2
V: TRBV2
size: .
J: TRBJ2-1
DNA: TGTGCCAGCAGTGAAATAGCGGGAGGTTTTTCCCAGTTCTTC
CDR3: CASSEIAGGFSQFF

D: TRBD2
V: TRBV29-1
size: few
J: TRBJ2-7
DNA: TGCAGCGTTGGCGGACTAGCCTACGAGCAGTACTTC
CDR3: CSVGGLAYEQYF

D: .
V: TRBV7-2
size: few
J: TRBJ2-2
DNA: TGTGCCAGCAGCTTAGCCCTAGGTAGTTCCGCCGGGGAGCTGTTTTTT
CDR3: CASSLALGSSAGELFF

D: .
V: TRBV20-1
size: .
J: TRBJ1-5
DNA: TGCAGTGCTAGAGAAACAGGGAGGGATCAGCCCCAGCATTTT
CDR3: CSARETGRDQPQHF

D: .
V: TRBV14
size: .
J: TRBJ2-3
DNA: TGTGCCAGCAGCCAAGGGCTTTGGAGCGATACGCAGTATTTT
CDR3: CASSQGLWSDTQYF

D: .
V: TRBV7-2
size: few
J: TRBJ1-2
DNA: TGTGCCAGCAGCCCCCGGCCCCGCTATGGCTACACCTTC
CDR3: CASSPRPRYGYTF

D: .
V: TRBV6-5
size: many
J: TRBJ2-1
DNA: TGTGCCAGCAGTTACTCGCAGGGAGAGACTGAGCAGTTCTTC
CDR3: CASSYSQGETEQFF

D: .
V: TRBV6-6
size: many
J: TRBJ1-5
DNA: TGTGCCAGCAGTTACTCCAGGGCGGGCAATCAGCCCCAGCATTTT
CDR3: CASSYSRAGNQPQHF

D: TRBD2
V: TRBV29-1
size: .
J: TRBJ2-2
DNA: TGCAGCGTTGTCCCAGCGGGACCGAACACCGGGGAGCTGTTTTTT
CDR3: CSVVPAGPNTGELFF

D: TRBD1
V: TRBV7-3
size: .
J: TRBJ2-5
DNA: TGTGCCAGCAGCATGACAGGGGGGGAAGAGACCCAGTACTTC
CDR3: CASSMTGGEETQYF

D: TRBD2
V: TRBV7-2
size: .
J: TRBJ2-3
DNA: TGTGCCAGCAGCCCTAGAATTCTAGCGGGAGGGTATGATACGCAGTATTTT
CDR3: CASSPRILAGGYDTQYF

D: TRBD2
V: TRBV3-1
size: .
J: TRBJ2-7
DNA: TGTGCCAGCAGCCCCTCGACTAGCGGGAGGGCCATATTCCCCTACGAGCAGTACTTC
CDR3: CASSPSTSGRAIFPYEQYF

D: .
V: TRBV9
size: few
J: TRBJ1-6
DNA: TGTGCCAGCAGCTCCACCCCCGAGGGAGATTCACCCCTCCACTTT
CDR3: CASSSTPEGDSPLHF

D: TRBD1
V: TRBV20-1
size: .
J: TRBJ2-5
DNA: TGCAGTGCTAGAGATGGGGACAGGGATGGAGAGACCCAGTACTTC
CDR3: CSARDGDRDGETQYF

D: .
V: TRBV5-8
size: .
J: TRBJ1-4
DNA: TGTGCCAGCAGCTTGGGCAGGGGCGGTGTAACTAATGAAAAACTGTTTTTT
CDR3: CASSLGRGGVTNEKLFF

D: TRBD1
V: TRBV6-6
size: .
J: TRBJ2-5
DNA: TGTGCCAGCAGTTACCACGGACAGGGCGACAATGAGCAGTACTTC
CDR3: CASSYHGQGDNEQYF

D: TRBD1
V: TRBV20-1
size: .
J: TRBJ1-5
DNA: TGCAGTGCTAGTGAGGGACAGTCCAATCAGCCCCAGCATTTT
CDR3: CSASEGQSNQPQHF

D: .
V: TRBV12-3/TRBV12-4
size: .
J: TRBJ2-7
DNA: TGTGCCAGGCCCTTGGGCGAGCAGTACTTC
CDR3: CARPLGEQYF

D: .
V: TRBV20-1
size: .
J: TRBJ1-2
DNA: TGCAGTGCTAGTCCCTCGCCCCGTGGCTACACCTTC
CDR3: CSASPSPRGYTF

D: TRBD1
V: TRBV29-1
size: few
J: TRBJ2-7
DNA: TGCAGCGTAACAGGGGAAGCCTACGAGCAGTACTTC
CDR3: CSVTGEAYEQYF

D: TRBD1
V: TRBV20-1
size: .
J: TRBJ1-4
DNA: TGCAGTGCTGCTGGGACAGGGTTGGAAAAACTGTTTTTT
CDR3: CSAAGTGLEKLFF

D: .
V: TRBV12-3/TRBV12-4
size: .
J: TRBJ2-3
DNA: TGTGCCAGCACCGTACAGGTCACAGATACGCAGTATTTT
CDR3: CASTVQVTDTQYF

D: .
V: TRBV4-3
size: .
J: TRBJ2-2
DNA: TGCGCCAGCAGCCAAGAATTCGCAGGGTTCGCTGGGGAGCTGTTTTTT
CDR3: CASSQEFAGFAGELFF

D: .
V: TRBV29-1
size: .
J: TRBJ1-1
DNA: TGCAGCGTCCTTTCGACGAACACTGAAGCTTTCTTT
CDR3: CSVLSTNTEAFF

D: .
V: TRBV14
size: .
J: TRBJ2-7
DNA: TGTGCCAGCAGCCAAGATGCGCCAGGTTTCCACGAGCAGTACTTC
CDR3: CASSQDAPGFHEQYF

D: TRBD1
V: TRBV9
size: few
J: TRBJ2-7
DNA: TGTGCCAGCAGCGTACAGACAGGGTCCCCCTACGAGCAGTACTTC
CDR3: CASSVQTGSPYEQYF

D: .
V: TRBV2
size: .
J: TRBJ1-2
DNA: TGTGCCAGCAGTGACTACGGACCGGTCTATGGCTACACCTTC
CDR3: CASSDYGPVYGYTF